The 6 T cell receptor beta chains in this list originate from one sample, sequenced in a study of T-cell reconstitution after alpha-beta-depleted transplantation in children. Unique molecular identifiers were incorporated during preparation of the TCRbeta library. TCRdb reanalysed the PCR reads using MiXCR and keeps one entry per CDR3 protein. This table has about 600,000 distinct CDR3 sequences, about 10% appearing once. The specimen was PBMCs from the stem cell graft donor, collected from the stem cell graft. The receptors come from a human donor who donated a stem cell graft to a child with acute myeloid leukemia.

The chain carries TRBV20-1 and TRBJ2-7, with 13 bases aligning to TRBD2. CDR1 and CDR2 from the germline V gene are DFQATT and SNEGSKA (reference sequence). CDR3 length: 14 amino acids. V trimming: 3 bases; J trimming: 4 bases; junction bases outside the gene matches: 3. CDR3 sequence (DNA): TGCAGTGCTAGGCAGACTAGCGGGAGGTACGAGCAGTACTTC. Its translation is CSARQTSGRYEQYF.

This clonotype was found many times. The chain uses TRBV7-2 and TRBJ1-6, with no clear D. The germline V and J ends were trimmed by 6 bases and 4 bases, with 7 bases remaining between them. The CDR3 sequence is 13 residues long. Germline V CDR1 and CDR2: SGHTA, FQGNSA. The CDR3 sequence: CASSRGYNSPLHF. DNA of the CDR3: TGTGCCAGCAGTCGGGGATATAATTCACCCCTCCACTTT.

This clonotype has at least ten counts. The CDR3, as DNA: TGCAGTGCCCCAGAAGGAGGCGCGGGCACAGATACGCAGTATTTT. Translating gives CSAPEGGAGTDTQYF. This sequence joins TRBV20-1 and TRBJ2-3; D is perhaps TRBD2 (5 bases). The CDR3 contains 15 residues. V dropped 6 bases and J dropped 1 base, with 17 bases sitting between them. Germline lookup yields CDR1 DFQATT and CDR2 SNEGSKA (reference sequence).

The V gene is TRBV27, the J gene TRBJ2-3; TRBD2 matches at 9 bases. The CDR3 contains 17 residues. Germline V gene data show CDR1 as MNHEY and CDR2 as SMNVEV (reference sequence). V gave up 4 bases and J gave up 5 bases; unmatched junction bases: 13. CDR3 nucleotides: TGTGCCAGCAGTTCCCCCGGGTCGGCGGGAGGGCGAGATACGCAGTATTTT. Translating gives CASSSPGSAGGRDTQYF.

This clonotype showed up many times. This chain connects TRBV5-1 to TRBJ2-2; the D is unclear. Per germline, CDR1 SGHRS and CDR2 YFSETQ. Trimming removed 4 bases from V and 7 bases from J, with 8 bases in between. The CDR3 spans 12 residues. Written as DNA, the CDR3 is TGCGCCAGCAGCCAGCTCGGCGGGGAGCTGTTTTTT. This codes for CASSQLGGELFF.

This clonotype was observed a few times. The gene calls are TRBV6-2 or TRBV6-3 and TRBJ2-1; D perhaps matches TRBD2 (6 bases). This CDR3 has 17 residues. With 8 bases removed from V and 0 bases from J, the gap between germline ends came to 20 bases. Germline V gene lookup returns CDR1 MNHEY and CDR2 SVGEGT. The CDR3 region is CASLRSGTQSSYNEQFF. In DNA, the CDR3 is TGTGCCAGCCTCAGATCGGGGACTCAAAGCTCCTACAATGAGCAGTTCTTC.